These 10 T cell receptor beta chains were all obtained from the same sample, sequenced in a study of Ad26.COV2.S vaccination and SARS-CoV-2 variants. Repertoires were generated with immunoSEQ multiplex PCR, while TCRdb's copy carries only in-frame clones and drops some. The sample lists around 300,000 clones; about 88% were seen once. Treatment: over 15 received Ad26.COV2.S at low or high dose, single or two shots; about 5 received placebo; per-sample allocation not given. It was on day 63 after the first vaccine or placebo injection that samples were taken. The sample here was peripheral blood, taken in a trial of Ad26.COV2.S vaccine versus placebo. These receptors all come from a person aged 18-60 years who received the Ad26.COV2.S COVID-19 vaccine or a placebo.

CDR3 loop: CASSLGSGTTDTQYF. The CDR3 DNA reads TGTGCCAGCAGCTTAGGGAGCGGAACAACAGATACGCAGTATTTT. This chain connects TRBV11-2 to TRBJ2-3; TRBD2 is a possible D gene (5 bases). Trimming pared 1 base from V and 3 bases from J, leaving 11 bases between. The CDR3 contains 15 residues. The V gene's germline CDR1 is SGHAT and CDR2 FQNNGV.

The rearrangement uses TRBV27 and TRBJ1-5, with 8 bases aligning to TRBD1. The length of the CDR3 is 14 residues. Germline V gives CDR1 MNHEY, CDR2 SMNVEV (reference sequence). With 3 bases clipped from V and 6 bases from J, the junction kept 4 bases outside the gene matches. The CDR3 DNA is TGTGCCAGCAGTTTTAGTACAGGGGGTCAGCCCCAGCATTTT. Its translation: CASSFSTGGQPQHF.

This clone has just a few counts. This rearrangement joins TRBV6-5 to TRBJ1-1, with a possible D match to TRBD1 (5 bases). Per the germline V gene, CDR1 is MNHEY and CDR2 is SVGAGI. The CDR3 consists of 16 residues. Between the trimmed V and J ends, which lost 4 bases and 1 base, there was a span of 16 bases. The DNA for the CDR3 is TGTGCCAGCAGTTTTTCGCCGGGTGGGGCGAACACTGAAGCTTTCTTT. It specifies CASSFSPGGANTEAFF.

This clone is a singleton in its sample. The chain has TRBV18 and TRBJ2-7; a weak D match, TRBD2 (5 bases). The CDR3 consists of 14 residues. Germline CDR1 is KGHSH and CDR2 is LQKENI. V was pared by 3 bases and J by 6 bases, with 15 bases between. Here the CDR3 reads CASSPPSRSGEQYF. The CDR3 DNA reads as TGTGCCAGCTCACCTCCTAGCCGCTCTGGCGAGCAGTACTTC.

The chain employs TRBV15 and TRBJ1-4; 11 bases match TRBD1. V lost 0 bases to trimming and J lost 7 bases; unmatched junction nucleotides: 1. The CDR3 covers 15 residues. Germline lookup yields CDR1 LNHNV and CDR2 YYDKDF (reference sequence). The CDR3 bases are TGTGCCACCAGCAGAGACGGGACAGGGGGTGAAAAACTGTTTTTT. It codes for CATSRDGTGGEKLFF.

This chain connects TRBV19 to TRBJ1-6, with D possibly TRBD1 on 5 matching bases. V was cut by 6 bases and J by 9 bases, with 15 bases left in between. CDR3 length: 14 residues. The germline gives CDR1 LNHDA, CDR2 SQIVND (reference sequence). The CDR3 coding sequence is TGTGCCAGTAGCCAGCGGGTTAGGGGTTCACCCCTCCACTTT. Amino acid sequence: CASSQRVRGSPLHF.

The chain uses TRBV6-2 or TRBV6-3 and TRBJ2-6; 12 bases align to TRBD2. The J segment lost 2 bases and the V segment lost 5 bases, leaving 4 bases of the junction unmatched. The CDR3 extends over 17 amino acids. CDR1 is MNHEY and CDR2 is SVGEGT in the germline V gene. This CDR3 is CASSKRLAGAGANVLTF. CDR3 DNA sequence: TGTGCCAGCAGTAAACGACTAGCGGGAGCTGGGGCCAACGTCCTGACTTTC.

Only one count was recorded for this clone. The gene calls are TRBV7-2 and TRBJ1-2, with D maybe TRBD1 (5 bases). The ends were cut back, 2 bases at V and 0 bases at J, with 22 bases in the middle. The CDR3 extends over 19 amino acids. Germline assignment: CDR1 SGHTA and CDR2 FQGNSA. DNA for the CDR3: TGTGCCAGCAGCTTATCGGCCCCGGGGGTCAGTTCCACTAACTATGGCTACACCTTC. Translation gives CASSLSAPGVSSTNYGYTF.

The CDR3 sequence: CASSENPHPQIQETQYF. CDR3 DNA: TGCGCCAGCAGCGAAAACCCCCACCCACAAATACAAGAGACCCAGTACTTC. The V and J genes are TRBV4-3 and TRBJ2-5; no reliable D call. The CDR3 sequence is 17 residues long. Germline assignment: CDR1 LGHNA and CDR2 YSLEER. Trimming cost V 5 bases and J 2 bases, with 21 bases left between them.

The CDR3 region has the DNA TGTGCCAGCAGCACCCGGAACTTTGAACTCTACTACGAGCAGTACTTC. This gives the protein CASSTRNFELYYEQYF. The genes are TRBV5-6 and TRBJ2-7; D call uncertain. Per the germline V gene, CDR1 is SGHDT and CDR2 is YYEEEE. The V end was cut by 4 bases, the J end by 3 bases, with 20 bases between. CDR3 size: 16 residues.